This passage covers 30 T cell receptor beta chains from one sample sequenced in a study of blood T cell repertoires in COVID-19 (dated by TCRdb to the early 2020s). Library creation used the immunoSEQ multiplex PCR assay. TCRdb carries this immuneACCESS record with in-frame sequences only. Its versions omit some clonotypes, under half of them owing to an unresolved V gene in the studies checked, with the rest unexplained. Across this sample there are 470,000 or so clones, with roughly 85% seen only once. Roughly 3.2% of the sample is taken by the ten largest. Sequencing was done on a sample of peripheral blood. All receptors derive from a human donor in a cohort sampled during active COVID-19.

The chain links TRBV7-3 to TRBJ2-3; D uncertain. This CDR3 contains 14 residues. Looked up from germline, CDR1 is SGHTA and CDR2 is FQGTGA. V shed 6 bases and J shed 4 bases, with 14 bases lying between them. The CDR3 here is CASSPSRSSDTQYF. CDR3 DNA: TGTGCCAGCAGTCCCAGCCGGAGTTCAGATACGCAGTATTTT.

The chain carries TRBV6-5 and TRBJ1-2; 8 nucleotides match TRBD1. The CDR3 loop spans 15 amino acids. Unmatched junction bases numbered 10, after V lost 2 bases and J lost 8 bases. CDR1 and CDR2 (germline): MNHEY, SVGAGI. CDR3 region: CASSYRPQGVGGYTF. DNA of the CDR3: TGTGCCAGCAGTTACCGCCCACAGGGGGTAGGGGGCTACACCTTC.

CDR3 sequence (DNA): TGTGCCAGCAGCAAAGAAGACAGGTACAATGAGCAGTTCTTC. This sequence encodes CASSKEDRYNEQFF. The genes are TRBV21-1 and TRBJ2-1; whether TRBD1, the table's D call, matches the DNA was not checked. TRBV21-1 is noted as a pseudogene. The CDR3 covers 14 residues.

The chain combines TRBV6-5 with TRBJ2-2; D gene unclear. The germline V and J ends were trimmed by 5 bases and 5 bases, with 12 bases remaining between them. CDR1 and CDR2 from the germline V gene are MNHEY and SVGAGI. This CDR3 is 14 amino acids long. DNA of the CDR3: TGTGCCAGCAGTCGAAAGTTGCAGACCGGGGAGCTGTTTTTT. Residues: CASSRKLQTGELFF.

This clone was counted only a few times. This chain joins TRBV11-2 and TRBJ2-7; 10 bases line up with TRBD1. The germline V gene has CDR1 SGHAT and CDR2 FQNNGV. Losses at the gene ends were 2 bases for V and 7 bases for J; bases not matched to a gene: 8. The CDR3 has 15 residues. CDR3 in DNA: TGTGCCAGCAGCTTACAGTTCCCGGGACAGGGGGAGCAGTACTTC. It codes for CASSLQFPGQGEQYF.

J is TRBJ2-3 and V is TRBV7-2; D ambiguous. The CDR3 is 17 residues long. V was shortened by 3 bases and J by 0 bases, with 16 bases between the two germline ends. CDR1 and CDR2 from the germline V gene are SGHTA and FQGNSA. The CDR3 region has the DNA TGTGCCAGCAGCTTGGGTAGCCGCATCTCTAGCACAGATACGCAGTATTTT. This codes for CASSLGSRISSTDTQYF. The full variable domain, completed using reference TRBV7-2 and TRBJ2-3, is GAGVSQSPSNKVTEKGKDVELRCDPISGHTALYWYRQSLGQGLEFLIYFQGNSAPDKSGLPSDRFSAERTGGSVSTLTIQRTQQEDSAVYLCASSLGSRISSTDTQYFGPGTRLTVL.

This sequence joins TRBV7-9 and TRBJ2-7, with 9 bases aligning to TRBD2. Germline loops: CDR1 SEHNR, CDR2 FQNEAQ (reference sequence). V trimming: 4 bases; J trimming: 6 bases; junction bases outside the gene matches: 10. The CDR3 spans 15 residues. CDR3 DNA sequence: TGTGCCAGCAGCTGGGGCGATCAGCGGGGGGCCGAGCAGTACTTC. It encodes CASSWGDQRGAEQYF.

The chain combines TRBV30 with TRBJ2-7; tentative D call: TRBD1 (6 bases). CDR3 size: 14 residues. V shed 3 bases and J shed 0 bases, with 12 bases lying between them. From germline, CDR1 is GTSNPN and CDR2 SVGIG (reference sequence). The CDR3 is CAWRRTGSSYEQYF. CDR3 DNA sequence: TGTGCCTGGAGGCGAACAGGGAGCTCCTACGAGCAGTACTTC.

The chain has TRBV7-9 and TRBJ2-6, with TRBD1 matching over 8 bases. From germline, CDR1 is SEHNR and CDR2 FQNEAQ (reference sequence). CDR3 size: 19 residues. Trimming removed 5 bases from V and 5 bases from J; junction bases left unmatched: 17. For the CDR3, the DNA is TGTGCCAGCAGCCGAACTGCGCGACAGGGGACCAGCTGGGCCAACGTCCTGACTTTC. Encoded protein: CASSRTARQGTSWANVLTF. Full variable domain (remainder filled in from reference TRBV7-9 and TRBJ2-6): DTGVSQNPRHKITKRGQNVTFRCDPISEHNRLYWYRQTLGQGPEFLTYFQNEAQLEKSRLLSDRFSAERPKGSFSTLEIQRTEQGDSAMYLCASSRTARQGTSWANVLTFGAGSRLTVL.

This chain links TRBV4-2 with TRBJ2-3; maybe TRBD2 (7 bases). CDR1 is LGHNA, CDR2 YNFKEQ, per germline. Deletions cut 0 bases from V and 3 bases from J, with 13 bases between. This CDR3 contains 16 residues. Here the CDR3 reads CASSQEDAGATDTQYF. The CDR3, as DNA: TGTGCCAGCAGCCAAGAGGATGCGGGGGCAACAGATACGCAGTATTTT.

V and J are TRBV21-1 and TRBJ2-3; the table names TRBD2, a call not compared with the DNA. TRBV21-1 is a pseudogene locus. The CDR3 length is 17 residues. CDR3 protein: CASSKELLAGETDTQYF. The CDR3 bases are TGTGCCAGCAGCAAAGAGCTCCTAGCGGGAGAAACAGATACGCAGTATTTT.

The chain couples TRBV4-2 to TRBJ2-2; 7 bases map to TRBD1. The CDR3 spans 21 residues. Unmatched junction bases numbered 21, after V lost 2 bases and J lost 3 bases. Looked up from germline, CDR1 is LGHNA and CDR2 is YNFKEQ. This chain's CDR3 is CASSQYRPQSPGQPYTGELFF. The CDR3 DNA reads TGTGCCAGCAGCCAATATCGGCCTCAATCCCCGGGACAGCCTTACACCGGGGAGCTGTTTTTT.

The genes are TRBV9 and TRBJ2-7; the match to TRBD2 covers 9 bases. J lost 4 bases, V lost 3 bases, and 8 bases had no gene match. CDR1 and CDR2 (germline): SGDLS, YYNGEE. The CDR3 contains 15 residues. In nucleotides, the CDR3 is TGTGCCAGCAGCGCCGCCAGACTAGCGGATTACGAGCAGTACTTC. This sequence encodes CASSAARLADYEQYF.

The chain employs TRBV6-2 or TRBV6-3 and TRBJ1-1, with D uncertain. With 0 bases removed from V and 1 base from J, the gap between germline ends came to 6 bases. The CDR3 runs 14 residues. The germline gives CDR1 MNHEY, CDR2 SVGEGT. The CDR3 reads CASSYSAQNTEAFF. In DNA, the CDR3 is TGTGCCAGCAGTTACTCAGCCCAGAACACTGAAGCTTTCTTT.

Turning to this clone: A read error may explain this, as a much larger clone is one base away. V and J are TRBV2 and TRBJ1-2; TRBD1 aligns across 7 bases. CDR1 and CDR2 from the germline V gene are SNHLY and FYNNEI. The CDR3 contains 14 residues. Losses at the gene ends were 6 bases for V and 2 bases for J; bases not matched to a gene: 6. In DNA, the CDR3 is TGTGCCAGCAGCCGGGACAGTTCAAACTATGGCTACACCTTC. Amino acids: CASSRDSSNYGYTF.

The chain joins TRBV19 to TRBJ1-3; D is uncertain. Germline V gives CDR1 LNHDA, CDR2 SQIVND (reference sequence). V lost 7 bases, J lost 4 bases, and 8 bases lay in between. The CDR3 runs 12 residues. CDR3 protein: CASTSFGNTIYF. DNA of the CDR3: TGTGCCAGTACCAGTTTCGGAAACACCATATATTTT.

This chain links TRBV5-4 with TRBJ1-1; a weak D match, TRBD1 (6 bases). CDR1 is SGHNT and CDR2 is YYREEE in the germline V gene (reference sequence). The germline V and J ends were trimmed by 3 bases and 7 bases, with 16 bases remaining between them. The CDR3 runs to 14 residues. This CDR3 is CASSSLQGSIEAFF. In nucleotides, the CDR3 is TGTGCCAGCAGCTCCTTACAGGGATCAATTGAAGCTTTCTTT.

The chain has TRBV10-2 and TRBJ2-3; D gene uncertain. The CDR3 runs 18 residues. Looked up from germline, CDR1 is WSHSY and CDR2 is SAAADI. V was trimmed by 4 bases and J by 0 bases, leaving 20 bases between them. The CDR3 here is CASSGPPLRGYSTDTQYF. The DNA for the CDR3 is TGCGCCAGCAGTGGACCCCCCCTTAGAGGATATAGCACAGATACGCAGTATTTT.

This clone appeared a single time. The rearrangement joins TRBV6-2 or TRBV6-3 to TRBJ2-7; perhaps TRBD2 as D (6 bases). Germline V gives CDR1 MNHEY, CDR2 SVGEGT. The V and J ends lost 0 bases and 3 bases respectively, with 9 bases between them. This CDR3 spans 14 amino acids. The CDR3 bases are TGTGCCAGCAGTTACTCGCCTAGCGTCTACGAGCAGTACTTC. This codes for CASSYSPSVYEQYF.

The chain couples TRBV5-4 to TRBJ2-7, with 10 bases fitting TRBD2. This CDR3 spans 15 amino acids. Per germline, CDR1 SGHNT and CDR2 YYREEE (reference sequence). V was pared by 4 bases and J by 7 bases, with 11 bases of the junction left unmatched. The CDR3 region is CASSRRLAGVGEQYF. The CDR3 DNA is TGTGCCAGCAGCCGCCGGCTAGCGGGAGTAGGAGAGCAGTACTTC.

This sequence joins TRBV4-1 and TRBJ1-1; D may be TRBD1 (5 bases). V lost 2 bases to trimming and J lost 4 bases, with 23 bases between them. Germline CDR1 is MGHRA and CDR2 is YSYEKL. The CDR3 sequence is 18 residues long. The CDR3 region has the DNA TGCGCCAGCAGCCAAAGCGGGACGGGGCGGGGAATGGGCACTGAAGCTTTCTTT. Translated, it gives CASSQSGTGRGMGTEAFF.

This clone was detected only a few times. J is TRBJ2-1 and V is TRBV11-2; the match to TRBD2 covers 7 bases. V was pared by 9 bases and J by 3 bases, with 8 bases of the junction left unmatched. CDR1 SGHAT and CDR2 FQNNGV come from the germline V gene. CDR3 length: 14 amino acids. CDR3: CASREGPSYNEQFF. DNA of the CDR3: TGTGCCAGTAGGGAGGGCCCGAGCTACAATGAGCAGTTCTTC.

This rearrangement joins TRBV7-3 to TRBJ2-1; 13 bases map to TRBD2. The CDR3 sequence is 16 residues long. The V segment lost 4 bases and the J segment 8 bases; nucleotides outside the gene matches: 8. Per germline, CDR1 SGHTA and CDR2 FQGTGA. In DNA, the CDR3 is TGTGCCAGCAGCTCCCCGACTAGCGGGAGGATCTATGAGCAGTTCTTC. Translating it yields CASSSPTSGRIYEQFF.

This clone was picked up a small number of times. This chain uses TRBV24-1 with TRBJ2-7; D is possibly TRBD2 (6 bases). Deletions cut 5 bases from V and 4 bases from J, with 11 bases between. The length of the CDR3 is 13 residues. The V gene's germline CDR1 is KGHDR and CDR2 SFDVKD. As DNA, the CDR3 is TGTGCCACCAGTGTTACGGGAGAATACGAGCAGTACTTC. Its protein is CATSVTGEYEQYF.

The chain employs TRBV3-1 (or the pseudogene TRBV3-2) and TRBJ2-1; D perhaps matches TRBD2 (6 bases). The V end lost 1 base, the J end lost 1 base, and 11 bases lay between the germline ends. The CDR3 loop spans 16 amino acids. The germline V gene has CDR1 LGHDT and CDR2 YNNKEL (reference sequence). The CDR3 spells CASSQGLVASYNEQFF. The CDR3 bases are TGTGCCAGCAGCCAAGGACTAGTAGCTTCCTACAATGAGCAGTTCTTC.

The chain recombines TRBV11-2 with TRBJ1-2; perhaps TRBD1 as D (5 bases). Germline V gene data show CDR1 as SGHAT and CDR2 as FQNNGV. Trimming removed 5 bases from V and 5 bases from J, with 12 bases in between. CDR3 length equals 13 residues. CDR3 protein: CASSPQGFYGYTF. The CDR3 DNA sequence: TGTGCCAGCAGCCCCCAGGGCTTTTATGGCTACACCTTC.

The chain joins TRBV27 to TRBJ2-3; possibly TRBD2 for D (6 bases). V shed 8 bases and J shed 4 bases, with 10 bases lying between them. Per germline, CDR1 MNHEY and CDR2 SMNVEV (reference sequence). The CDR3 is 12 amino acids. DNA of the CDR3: TGTGCCAGCGCAACGGGAGCAGATACGCAGTATTTT. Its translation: CASATGADTQYF.

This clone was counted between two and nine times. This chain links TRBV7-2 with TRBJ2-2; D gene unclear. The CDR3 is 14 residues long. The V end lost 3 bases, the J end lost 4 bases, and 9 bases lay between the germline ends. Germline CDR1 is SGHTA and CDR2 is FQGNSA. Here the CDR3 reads CASSFYYPTGELFF. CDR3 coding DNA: TGTGCCAGCAGCTTTTACTATCCCACCGGGGAGCTGTTTTTT.

The CDR3 is CASSVGQLTEAFF. The CDR3 DNA follows: TGTGCCAGCAGCGTAGGACAGCTCACTGAAGCTTTCTTT. The chain carries TRBV9 and TRBJ1-1, with D possibly matching TRBD1 (5 bases). The V end lost 0 bases, the J end lost 4 bases, and 7 bases lay between the germline ends. The CDR3 has 13 amino acids. Germline CDR1 SGDLS, CDR2 YYNGEE.

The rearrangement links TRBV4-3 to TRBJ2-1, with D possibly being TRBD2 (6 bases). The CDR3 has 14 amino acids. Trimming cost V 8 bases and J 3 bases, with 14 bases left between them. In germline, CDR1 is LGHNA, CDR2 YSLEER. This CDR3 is CASSTSTVYNEQFF. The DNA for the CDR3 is TGCGCCAGCTCGACTAGTACTGTCTACAATGAGCAGTTCTTC.